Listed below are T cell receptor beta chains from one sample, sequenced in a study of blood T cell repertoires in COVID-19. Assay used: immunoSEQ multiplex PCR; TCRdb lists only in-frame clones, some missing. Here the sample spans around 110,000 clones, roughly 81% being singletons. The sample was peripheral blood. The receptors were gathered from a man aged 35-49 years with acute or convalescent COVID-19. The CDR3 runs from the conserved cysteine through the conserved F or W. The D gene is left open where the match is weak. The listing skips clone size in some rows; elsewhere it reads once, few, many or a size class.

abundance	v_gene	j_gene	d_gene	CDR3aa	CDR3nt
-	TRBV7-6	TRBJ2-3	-	CASSLATGITDTQYF	TGTGCCAGCAGCTTAGCGACGGGGATCACAGATACGCAGTATTTT
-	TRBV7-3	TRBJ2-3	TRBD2	CASSTRLAPTDTQYF	TGTGCCAGCAGCACTCGACTAGCGCCCACAGATACGCAGTATTTT
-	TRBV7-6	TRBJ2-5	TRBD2	CASSLGAGEETQYF	TGTGCCAGCAGCTTAGGGGCGGGAGAGGAGACCCAGTACTTC
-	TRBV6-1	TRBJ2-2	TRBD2	CASSGQSGLAGATGELFF	TGTGCCAGCAGTGGCCAATCGGGACTAGCGGGAGCGACCGGGGAGCTGTTTTTT
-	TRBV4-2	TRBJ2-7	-	CASSQDPTAGEQYF	TGTGCCAGCAGCCAAGATCCGACGGCGGGGGAGCAGTACTTC
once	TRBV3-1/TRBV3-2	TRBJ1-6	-	CASSPWTAYNSPLHF	TGTGCCAGCAGCCCCTGGACAGCCTATAATTCACCCCTCCACTTT
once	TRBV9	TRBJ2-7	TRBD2	CASSAHGEGEQYF	TGTGCCAGCAGCGCCCACGGGGAGGGCGAGCAGTACTTC
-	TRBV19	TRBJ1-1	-	CASMPRGARGGFAFF	TGTGCCAGTATGCCCAGAGGGGCCCGGGGGGGTTTTGCTTTCTTT
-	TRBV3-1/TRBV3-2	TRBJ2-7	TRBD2	CASRRGTSGNYEQYF	TGTGCCAGCAGGCGTGGGACTAGCGGGAACTACGAGCAGTACTTC
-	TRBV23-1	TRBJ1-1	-	CASSPLAGGVTEAFF	TGCGCCAGCAGTCCGCTGGCGGGGGGGGTCACTGAAGCTTTCTTT
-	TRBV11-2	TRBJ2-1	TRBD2	CASSLDRLAGPLYNEQFF	TGTGCCAGCAGCTTAGATCGGCTAGCGGGCCCCCTTTACAATGAGCAGTTCTTC
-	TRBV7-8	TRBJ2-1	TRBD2	CASSYDGLAGVEQFF	TGTGCCAGCAGCTATGACGGACTAGCGGGAGTTGAGCAGTTCTTC
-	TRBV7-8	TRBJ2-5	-	CASRHGLRAQETQYF	TGTGCCAGCCGTCACGGTTTGAGGGCTCAAGAGACCCAGTACTTC
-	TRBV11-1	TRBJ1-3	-	CASSLERVIGGTIYF	TGTGCCAGCAGCTTAGAGCGGGTAATCGGCGGCACCATATATTTT
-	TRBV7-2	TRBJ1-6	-	CASSLGGNSPLHF	TGTGCCAGCAGTCTCGGAGGAAATTCACCCCTCCACTTT
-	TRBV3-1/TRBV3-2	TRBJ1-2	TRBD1	CASSPVDRGLNYGYTF	TGTGCCAGCAGCCCTGTGGACAGGGGACTTAACTATGGCTACACCTTC
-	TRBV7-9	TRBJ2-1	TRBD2	CASSWTSGRGDEQFF	TGTGCCAGCAGCTGGACTAGCGGGAGAGGAGATGAGCAGTTCTTC
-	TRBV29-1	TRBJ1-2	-	CSVDRGWDGYTF	TGCAGCGTTGATAGGGGGTGGGATGGCTACACCTTC
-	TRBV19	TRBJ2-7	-	CASSIVPASEFREQYF	TGTGCCAGTAGTATAGTCCCGGCCAGCGAATTTCGCGAGCAGTACTTC
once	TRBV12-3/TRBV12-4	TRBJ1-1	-	CASSGTGSRKAFF	TGTGCCAGCAGTGGTACCGGGTCCAGAAAAGCTTTCTTT
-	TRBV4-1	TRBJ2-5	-	CASSHSGVETQYF	TGCGCCAGCAGCCATTCGGGAGTAGAGACCCAGTACTTC
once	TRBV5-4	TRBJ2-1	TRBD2	CASSFYGGGYNEQFF	TGTGCCAGCAGCTTCTACGGGGGGGGATACAATGAGCAGTTCTTC
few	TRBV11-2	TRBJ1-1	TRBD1	CASSADRDLEAFF	TGTGCCAGCTCAGCGGACAGGGACCTAGAAGCTTTCTTT
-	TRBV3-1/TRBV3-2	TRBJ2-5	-	CASSPVGQPQETQYF	TGTGCCAGCAGCCCTGTTGGGCAGCCGCAAGAGACCCAGTACTTC
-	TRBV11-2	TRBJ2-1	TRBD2	CASSSLRGRAFDEQFF	TGTGCCAGCAGCTCTCTCCGGGGGAGGGCCTTCGATGAGCAGTTCTTC
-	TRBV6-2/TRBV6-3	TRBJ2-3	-	CASSYSPRDTQYF	TGTGCCAGCAGTTACTCCCCTAGAGATACGCAGTATTTT
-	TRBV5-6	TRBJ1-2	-	CASSFRYGIYGYTF	TGTGCCAGCAGCTTTCGTTACGGTATTTATGGCTACACCTTC
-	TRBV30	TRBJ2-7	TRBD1	CAWSVGGQGLFFEQYF	TGTGCCTGGAGTGTGGGGGGACAGGGGTTATTTTTCGAGCAGTACTTC
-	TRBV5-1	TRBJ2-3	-	CASSLEGGSTDTQYF	TGCGCCAGCAGCTTGGAAGGAGGGAGCACAGATACGCAGTATTTT
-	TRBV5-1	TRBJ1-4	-	CASSLAAENEKLFF	TGCGCCAGCAGCTTGGCGGCGGAGAATGAAAAACTGTTTTTT
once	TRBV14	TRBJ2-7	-	CASSPDIISYEQYF	TGTGCCAGCAGCCCCGACATCATTTCCTACGAGCAGTACTTC
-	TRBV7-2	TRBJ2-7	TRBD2	CASSSRSGGLGYEQYF	TGTGCCAGCAGCTCCCGATCGGGGGGACTAGGCTACGAGCAGTACTTC
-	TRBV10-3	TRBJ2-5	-	CAISGAGSGETQYF	TGTGCCATCAGTGGTGCGGGATCCGGAGAGACCCAGTACTTC
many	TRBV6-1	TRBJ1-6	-	CASSGAGTRDNSPLHF	TGTGCCAGCAGTGGAGCCGGGACAAGAGATAATTCACCCCTCCACTTT
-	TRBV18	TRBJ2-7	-	CASSHGGGAGDEQYF	TGTGCCAGCTCACATGGAGGGGGCGCCGGGGACGAGCAGTACTTC
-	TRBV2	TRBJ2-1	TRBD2	CASSDGLAGLEQFF	TGTGCCAGCAGTGACGGACTAGCGGGCCTAGAGCAGTTCTTC
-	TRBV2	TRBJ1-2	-	CASSQDNRGYTF	TGTGCCAGCAGTCAAGATAACAGGGGCTACACCTTC